This entry lists 30 T cell receptor beta chains sequenced from one sample in a study of cytomegalovirus exposure and HLA in healthy donors. PCR used 60 Vbeta primers and 13 Jbeta primers. Sequencing was performed with immunoSEQ multiplex PCR; in TCRdb, only in-frame clones are kept and a portion is missing. This sample yields around 120,000 clones, of which roughly 69% are seen a single time; around 2.6% belongs to the top ten. The sample consisted of PBMCs. The receptors here all came from a human donor in good health.

This chain joins TRBV2 and TRBJ2-7; maybe TRBD2 (5 bases). This CDR3 is built from 12 residues. V shed 4 bases and J shed 3 bases, with 7 bases lying between them. Looked up from germline, CDR1 is SNHLY and CDR2 is FYNNEI. The chain's CDR3 is CASSGLYYEQYF. The CDR3, as DNA: TGTGCCAGCAGTGGACTATACTACGAGCAGTACTTC.

The chain has TRBV6-5 and TRBJ1-1; 9 bases fit TRBD1. V trimming: 5 bases; J trimming: 3 bases; junction bases outside the gene matches: 4. The V gene's germline CDR1 is MNHEY and CDR2 SVGAGI. The CDR3 length is 14 residues. CDR3 sequence reads: CASSVGQGYTEAFF. The CDR3, as DNA: TGTGCCAGCAGTGTAGGACAGGGGTACACTGAAGCTTTCTTT.

This clone was seen a few times. The CDR3 bases are TGCGCCAGCAGTCGGCGGGCGGGATTGGGGACAACTAATGAAAAACTGTTTTTT. This gives the protein CASSRRAGLGTTNEKLFF. The chain is built from TRBV23-1 and TRBJ1-4; D not resolved. TRBV23-1 is an ORF, with its function uncertain. The V end lost 4 bases, the J end lost 0 bases, and 18 bases lay between the germline ends. The CDR3 consists of 18 residues.

This chain links TRBV5-1 with TRBJ2-5, with no clear D. The CDR3 covers 13 residues. Trimming removed 3 bases from V and 1 base from J, with 7 bases in between. Looked up from germline, CDR1 is SGHRS and CDR2 is YFSETQ. The CDR3 coding sequence is TGCGCCAGCAGCTACCAGGTCCAAGAGACCCAGTACTTC. It specifies CASSYQVQETQYF.

This chain joins TRBV30 and TRBJ2-1; the D is unclear. Trimming stripped 1 base from V and 2 bases from J, with 6 bases between. The CDR3 spans 13 residues. Germline-derived CDR1 and CDR2 are GTSNPN and SVGIG (reference sequence). CDR3 amino acids: CAWSGGAYNEQFF. CDR3 DNA sequence: TGTGCCTGGAGTGGCGGAGCCTACAATGAGCAGTTCTTC. Filled out from reference TRBV30 and TRBJ2-1, the complete variable domain reads SQTIHQWPATLVQPVGSPLSLECTVEGTSNPNLYWYRQAAGRGLQLLFYSVGIGQISSEVPQNLSASRPQDRQFILSSKKLLLSDSGFYLCAWSGGAYNEQFFGPGTRLTVL.

Comment on this clone: This sample includes further DNA sequences coding for the same CDR3. The chain employs TRBV7-2 and TRBJ2-7, with 8 bases identical to TRBD1. Per germline, CDR1 SGHTA and CDR2 FQGNSA. V lost 5 bases to trimming and J lost 6 bases; unmatched junction nucleotides: 3. The CDR3 sequence is 12 residues long. CDR3 nucleotides: TGTGCCAGCAGCCTTGACAGGGGCGAGCAGTACTTC. As protein: CASSLDRGEQYF.

V usage is TRBV19 and J usage is TRBJ2-7; 8 nucleotides agree with TRBD1. Germline V CDR1 and CDR2: LNHDA, SQIVND (reference sequence). J was trimmed by 2 bases and V by 4 bases; bases with no gene match: 10. The length of the CDR3 is 16 residues. CDR3 sequence (DNA): TGTGCCAGTAGTACCCGACAGGGGACGATCGCCTACGAGCAGTACTTC. Translated, it gives CASSTRQGTIAYEQYF.

The rearrangement links TRBV7-8 to TRBJ2-7; possible D gene TRBD1, 5 bases. Per the germline V gene, CDR1 is SGHVS and CDR2 is FQNEAQ. The CDR3 totals 14 residues. The germline V and J ends were trimmed by 3 bases and 3 bases, with 12 bases remaining between them. This CDR3 reads CASSLDKPIYEQYF. CDR3 coding DNA: TGTGCCAGCAGCTTGGACAAGCCTATCTACGAGCAGTACTTC.

The CDR3 region has the DNA TGTGCCAGTAGCCGTCTTGGCGCAGGGGAGATTGGCTACACCTTC. Encoded protein: CASSRLGAGEIGYTF. The chain joins TRBV19 to TRBJ1-2; D might be TRBD1 (6 bases). CDR1 is LNHDA, CDR2 SQIVND, per germline (reference sequence). This CDR3 contains 15 residues. Trimming removed 6 bases from V and 7 bases from J, with 21 bases in between. Supplemented by reference TRBV19 and TRBJ1-2, the full variable domain reads DGGITQSPKYLFRKEGQNVTLSCEQNLNHDAMYWYRQDPGQGLRLIYYSQIVNDFQKGDIAEGYSVSREKKESFPLTVTSAQKNPTAFYLCASSRLGAGEIGYTFGSGTRLTVV.

This clone was observed a few times. The gene calls are TRBV19 and TRBJ2-1; 8 bases are a match to TRBD2. The CDR3 has 15 amino acids. Germline V gene lookup returns CDR1 LNHDA and CDR2 SQIVND (reference sequence). V was pared by 5 bases and J by 5 bases, with 8 bases of the junction left unmatched. As DNA, the CDR3 is TGTGCCAGTAGTCGGAGCGGGAGTTATGACAATGAGCAGTTCTTC. Translated, it gives CASSRSGSYDNEQFF.

This clone has just a few counts. The V call is TRBV2, the J call TRBJ2-1; D not resolved. The length of the CDR3 is 12 residues. V was pared by 5 bases and J by 2 bases, with 4 bases between. From germline, CDR1 is SNHLY and CDR2 FYNNEI. The CDR3 bases are TGTGCCAGCAGTCTACCCTACAATGAGCAGTTCTTC. Encoded protein: CASSLPYNEQFF.

This clone has more than one count but fewer than ten. The chain recombines TRBV5-4 with TRBJ1-1, with 8 bases aligning to TRBD1. This CDR3 is 13 amino acids long. Germline V CDR1 and CDR2: SGHNT, YYREEE (reference sequence). The V and J ends lost 4 bases and 4 bases, in that order; junction bases with no gene match: 3. The CDR3 DNA is TGTGCCAGCAGCCAGGGGGCGTTCACTGAAGCTTTCTTT. It codes for CASSQGAFTEAFF.

This clone was picked up one time. This rearrangement joins TRBV27 to TRBJ2-7; TRBD2 matches at 8 bases. CDR3 length: 16 residues. V lost 0 bases and J lost 0; bases outside the gene matches: 4. The germline gives CDR1 MNHEY, CDR2 SMNVEV (reference sequence). The CDR3 here is CASSLSAGAHSYEQYF. The CDR3, as DNA: TGTGCCAGCAGTTTATCAGCGGGAGCCCACTCCTACGAGCAGTACTTC.

This chain links TRBV7-6 with TRBJ1-5; TRBD1 is a possible D gene (6 bases). Trimming shortened V by 5 bases and J by 5 bases, and 16 bases separated the two germline ends. The germline V gene has CDR1 SGHVS and CDR2 FNYEAQ. The CDR3 runs to 15 residues. The CDR3 sequence is CASSPADRIYQPQHF. In DNA form, the CDR3 reads TGTGCCAGCAGCCCCGCTGACAGGATCTATCAGCCCCAGCATTTT.

The gene calls are TRBV21-1 and TRBJ2-7; TRBD1 is taken as the D call from the table, unchecked against the DNA. TRBV21-1 is termed a pseudogene. There are 17 residues in the CDR3. In DNA, the CDR3 is TGTGCCAGCAGCAAAGATAGTCAGGGGGCCCCATCCTACGAGCAGTACTTC. Protein sequence: CASSKDSQGAPSYEQYF.

CDR3 coding DNA: TGTGCCAGCAGCCTGGGACAGAACACAGATACGCAGTATTTT. Protein sequence: CASSLGQNTDTQYF. The rearrangement links TRBV13 to TRBJ2-3, with 7 bases fitting TRBD1. This CDR3 spans 14 amino acids. The germline V gene has CDR1 PRHDT and CDR2 FYEKMQ (reference sequence). V was clipped by 5 bases and J by 2 bases; unmatched bases: 4.

The rearrangement uses TRBV28 and TRBJ1-5; possibly TRBD1 for D (6 bases). V lost 6 bases and J 0 bases, leaving 18 bases between the germline ends. This CDR3 comprises 17 residues. The germline CDR1 and CDR2 sequences are MDHEN and SYDVKM. CDR3 coding DNA: TGTGCCAGCAGGCACGGGGGGGCCGGGGGTAGCAATCAGCCCCAGCATTTT. This codes for CASRHGGAGGSNQPQHF.

The chain has TRBV11-2 and TRBJ2-7; 9 bases align to TRBD2. The V gene's germline CDR1 is SGHAT and CDR2 FQNNGV. The CDR3 extends over 14 amino acids. The V segment lost 3 bases and the J segment 4 bases; nucleotides outside the gene matches: 4. CDR3 region: CASSFAGGPYEQYF. The CDR3 region has the DNA TGTGCCAGCAGCTTTGCGGGAGGGCCGTACGAGCAGTACTTC. Variable domain in full (rest from reference TRBV11-2 and TRBJ2-7): EAGVAQSPRYKIIEKRQSVAFWCNPISGHATLYWYQQILGQGPKLLIQFQNNGVVDDSQLPKDRFSAERLKGVDSTLKIQPAKLEDSAVYLCASSFAGGPYEQYFGPGTRLTVT.

The J gene is TRBJ2-7, the V gene TRBV7-2, with D perhaps TRBD2 (7 bases). Trimming cost V 5 bases and J 5 bases, with 22 bases left between them. This CDR3 has 16 residues. CDR1 is SGHTA, CDR2 FQGNSA, per germline. CDR3 DNA sequence: TGTGCCAGCAGCCAAGGAGGGGGGGGAGTAAGGAACGAGCAGTACTTC. Protein: CASSQGGGGVRNEQYF. The variable domain in full, with the rest retrieved from reference TRBV7-2 and TRBJ2-7, is GAGVSQSPSNKVTEKGKDVELRCDPISGHTALYWYRQSLGQGLEFLIYFQGNSAPDKSGLPSDRFSAERTGGSVSTLTIQRTQQEDSAVYLCASSQGGGGVRNEQYFGPGTRLTVT.

The CDR3 DNA follows: TGTGCCAGCAGCTTGGCCACAGGGATGAGCATTCAGTACTTC. It yields the protein CASSLATGMSIQYF. The rearrangement links TRBV5-4 to TRBJ2-4; D is possibly TRBD1 (6 bases). In germline, CDR1 is SGHNT, CDR2 YYREEE (reference sequence). V lost 0 bases to trimming and J lost 9 bases, with 13 bases between them. The CDR3 runs to 14 residues.

The rearrangement joins TRBV5-1 to TRBJ2-1, with a possible D match to TRBD1 (6 bases). The CDR3 loop spans 15 amino acids. Germline V gene sequence: CDR1 SGHRS, CDR2 YFSETQ. The V end lost 0 bases, the J end lost 4 bases, and 11 bases lay between the germline ends. The chain's CDR3 is CASSLAGVQYNEQFF. The CDR3 region has the DNA TGCGCCAGCAGCTTGGCAGGGGTGCAATACAATGAGCAGTTCTTC.

This clone was counted only a few times. The chain recombines TRBV9 with TRBJ1-5, with 9 bases matching TRBD1. This CDR3 comprises 15 residues. Germline CDR1 is SGDLS and CDR2 is YYNGEE. V dropped 5 bases and J dropped 7; count of bases not matched to a gene: 10. The CDR3 here is CASSEGTGFYQPQHF. The CDR3 region has the DNA TGTGCCAGCAGTGAAGGGACAGGGTTTTACCAGCCCCAGCATTTT.

This sequence joins TRBV7-2 and TRBJ1-2; 8 bases align to TRBD1. CDR3 length: 14 amino acids. V shed 4 bases and J 0 bases; nucleotides not matched to a gene: 1. Germline CDR1 and CDR2: SGHTA and FQGNSA. The CDR3 spells CASSSTGANYGYTF. Written as DNA, the CDR3 is TGTGCCAGCAGCTCGACAGGGGCTAACTATGGCTACACCTTC.

The chain uses TRBV10-3 and TRBJ1-3, with TRBD1 matching 7 bases. The CDR3 length is 17 residues. The V segment lost 3 bases and the J segment 0 bases; nucleotides outside the gene matches: 8. Germline V gives CDR1 ENHRY, CDR2 SYGVKD. The CDR3 coding sequence is TGTGCCATCAGTGAACCGACAGGGCCACACTCTGGAAACACCATATATTTT. Encoded protein: CAISEPTGPHSGNTIYF.

The chain links TRBV7-2 to TRBJ2-7; weak D call: TRBD2 (5 bases). Trimming pared 5 bases from V and 0 bases from J, leaving 14 bases between. Germline V lookup: CDR1 SGHTA, CDR2 FQGNSA. The CDR3 loop spans 15 amino acids. CDR3 protein: CASSPLGGPSYEQYF. CDR3 coding DNA: TGTGCCAGCAGCCCCCTAGGAGGCCCCTCCTACGAGCAGTACTTC.

CDR3 amino acids: CASSIGAPGLAVYNEQFF. The CDR3, as DNA: TGTGCCAGTAGTATAGGTGCCCCCGGGCTAGCGGTATACAATGAGCAGTTCTTC. V gene TRBV19 combines with J gene TRBJ2-1, with 7 bases that match TRBD2. The V segment lost 1 base and the J segment 4 bases; nucleotides outside the gene matches: 13. CDR1 is LNHDA and CDR2 is SQIVND in the germline V gene (reference sequence). This CDR3 spans 18 amino acids. Based on the CDR3 plus reference TRBV19 and TRBJ2-1, the full variable domain is DGGITQSPKYLFRKEGQNVTLSCEQNLNHDAMYWYRQDPGQGLRLIYYSQIVNDFQKGDIAEGYSVSREKKESFPLTVTSAQKNPTAFYLCASSIGAPGLAVYNEQFFGPGTRLTVL.

CDR3 bases: TGCGCCAGCAGCCAAGCGGACAGGGGATTTTCACCCCTCCACTTT. Protein: CASSQADRGFSPLHF. The V and J genes are TRBV4-3 and TRBJ1-6; 9 bases are shared with TRBD1. V lost 1 base to trimming and J lost 9 bases; unmatched junction nucleotides: 4. Per germline, CDR1 LGHNA and CDR2 YSLEER. The CDR3 is 15 residues long.

This rearrangement joins TRBV9 to TRBJ2-2; 8 bases are shared with TRBD1. V lost 4 bases to trimming and J lost 2 bases; unmatched junction nucleotides: 7. Germline V gene lookup returns CDR1 SGDLS and CDR2 YYNGEE. This CDR3 has 16 amino acids. The CDR3 region is CASSLRQGPNTGELFF. DNA for the CDR3: TGTGCCAGCAGCCTCAGACAGGGGCCTAACACCGGGGAGCTGTTTTTT.

This clone has only one observation. The genes are TRBV7-2 and TRBJ2-5, with D possibly matching TRBD1 (6 bases). Matching the DNA end better, TRBJ2-7 makes the J call doubtful. This CDR3 is built from 13 residues. Germline V lookup: CDR1 SGHTA, CDR2 FQGNSA. CDR3 DNA: TGTGCCAGCAGCTTGGAAGGGGGACACGAGCAGTACTTC. The encoded protein is CASSLEGGHEQYF.

This clone was seen a few times. The genes are TRBV7-2 and TRBJ1-1; weak D call: TRBD1 (5 bases). This CDR3 spans 14 amino acids. Trimming stripped 1 base from V and 5 bases from J, with 11 bases between. CDR1 SGHTA and CDR2 FQGNSA come from the germline V gene. DNA of the CDR3: TGTGCCAGCAGCTTAGAAGGGGCCGCGACTGAAGCTTTCTTT. It translates to CASSLEGAATEAFF.